These 23 T cell receptor beta chains share one sample of origin, sequenced in a study of cytomegalovirus exposure and HLA in healthy donors. PCR was performed using 60 Vbeta and 13 Jbeta primers. Clones were read by immunoSEQ multiplex PCR, and TCRdb kept only the in-frame ones, dropping some. Of 130,000 to 150,000 clones listed, around 79% are singletons. The sequencing sample was made of PBMCs. Receptors originate from a female donor in good health and CMV-seronegative.

This clone appeared a few times. The chain carries TRBV4-1 and TRBJ1-1; 7 bases map to TRBD1. This CDR3 comprises 15 residues. Losses at the gene ends were 2 bases for V and 1 base for J; bases not matched to a gene: 4. Germline V CDR1 and CDR2: MGHRA, YSYEKL. The CDR3 region has the DNA TGCGCCAGCAGCCAATTGACAGGGAGGAACACTGAAGCTTTCTTT. This sequence encodes CASSQLTGRNTEAFF.

The chain is built from TRBV5-1 and TRBJ2-7; tentative D call: TRBD2 (6 bases). The CDR3 totals 14 residues. Looked up from germline, CDR1 is SGHRS and CDR2 is YFSETQ. V shed 0 bases and J shed 3 bases, with 10 bases lying between them. The CDR3 protein is CASSLEGSGYEQYF. CDR3 DNA: TGCGCCAGCAGCTTGGAGGGTAGCGGCTACGAGCAGTACTTC.

The chain uses TRBV7-9 and TRBJ1-2; no clear D gene. This CDR3 is 16 amino acids long. The V end lost 5 bases, the J end lost 1 base, and 17 bases lay between the germline ends. CDR1 and CDR2 (germline): SEHNR, FQNEAQ (reference sequence). The CDR3 region has the DNA TGTGCCAGCAGCCCCCCGTCGGTGGGCAGTAACTATGGCTACACCTTC. This translates into CASSPPSVGSNYGYTF. Drawing the rest from reference TRBV7-9 and TRBJ1-2, the complete variable domain is DTGVSQNPRHKITKRGQNVTFRCDPISEHNRLYWYRQTLGQGPEFLTYFQNEAQLEKSRLLSDRFSAERPKGSFSTLEIQRTEQGDSAMYLCASSPPSVGSNYGYTFGSGTRLTVV.

The chain is built from TRBV7-9 and TRBJ2-7; possible D gene TRBD1, 6 bases. The CDR3 is 16 amino acids. V was clipped by 5 bases and J by 2 bases, with 19 bases between them. The germline V gene has CDR1 SEHNR and CDR2 FQNEAQ (reference sequence). CDR3 in amino acids: CASSPVGAAETYEQYF. The CDR3, as DNA: TGTGCCAGCAGCCCCGTGGGGGCAGCAGAAACCTACGAGCAGTACTTC.

The rearrangement joins TRBV7-9 to TRBJ2-5; D is unresolved. The V end lost 1 base, the J end lost 1 base, and 7 bases lay between the germline ends. This CDR3 has 14 residues. CDR1 is SEHNR, CDR2 FQNEAQ, per germline (reference sequence). The CDR3 nucleotides read TGTGCCAGCAGCTTAGTCACGGGCCAAGAGACCCAGTACTTC. Its translation is CASSLVTGQETQYF.

This clone was seen more than once but under ten times. The rearrangement uses TRBV5-1 and TRBJ2-2, with a weak D call TRBD2 (6 bases). The CDR3 is made up of 15 amino acids. V was shortened by 4 bases and J by 5 bases, with 15 bases between the two germline ends. The germline V gene has CDR1 SGHRS and CDR2 YFSETQ. The CDR3 nucleotides are TGCGCCAGCAGCCCTGGCGGGGCTCGGACCGGGGAGCTGTTTTTT. Its protein is CASSPGGARTGELFF.

The chain has TRBV9 and TRBJ2-1; 7 nucleotides match TRBD2. Germline V lookup: CDR1 SGDLS, CDR2 YYNGEE. This CDR3 is 15 amino acids long. Trimming removed 3 bases from V and 9 bases from J; junction bases left unmatched: 12. The CDR3 here is CASSATGAPGGEQFF. CDR3 in DNA: TGTGCCAGCAGCGCGACCGGGGCGCCGGGGGGTGAGCAGTTCTTC.

J is TRBJ2-7 and V is TRBV27; TRBD1 aligns across 7 bases. V trimming: 4 bases; J trimming: 3 bases; junction bases outside the gene matches: 3. The CDR3 totals 13 residues. Germline assignment: CDR1 MNHEY and CDR2 SMNVEV (reference sequence). The CDR3 is CASSSQGFYEQYF. The DNA for the CDR3 is TGTGCCAGCAGTTCACAGGGGTTCTACGAGCAGTACTTC.

The rearrangement joins TRBV7-2 to TRBJ2-5; a weak D match, TRBD1 (5 bases). Trimming removed 1 base at V and 0 bases at J, with 6 bases between. CDR3 length: 14 residues. CDR1 and CDR2 (germline): SGHTA, FQGNSA. Here the CDR3 reads CASSLEGDQETQYF. The CDR3 nucleotides are TGTGCCAGCAGCTTAGAAGGGGACCAAGAGACCCAGTACTTC.

The genes are TRBV2 and TRBJ1-2; D might be TRBD1 (5 bases). Germline V CDR1 and CDR2: SNHLY, FYNNEI. V lost 4 bases, J lost 5 bases, and 20 bases lay in between. The CDR3 is 16 residues long. The CDR3 spells CASSVVATARGYGYTF. Written as DNA, the CDR3 is TGTGCCAGCAGTGTCGTGGCGACAGCCCGGGGGTATGGCTACACCTTC.

The J gene is TRBJ2-5, the V gene TRBV7-2; D call uncertain. Germline V lookup: CDR1 SGHTA, CDR2 FQGNSA. CDR3 length equals 14 residues. V lost 3 bases and J lost 3, with 11 bases in between. This chain's CDR3 is CASSFYSQEETQYF. CDR3 nucleotides: TGTGCCAGCAGCTTTTACAGTCAAGAAGAGACCCAGTACTTC.

This rearrangement joins TRBV9 to TRBJ2-1; TRBD2 aligns across 15 bases. The CDR3 consists of 15 residues. Germline loops: CDR1 SGDLS, CDR2 YYNGEE. V gave up 2 bases and J gave up 10 bases; unmatched junction bases: 4. In nucleotides, the CDR3 is TGTGCCAGCAGCGTGGGGACTAGCGGGGGGAGGGAGCAGTTCTTC. This encodes CASSVGTSGGREQFF.

The genes are TRBV10-2 and TRBJ2-7; the match to TRBD1 covers 8 bases. CDR3 length: 17 residues. Looked up from germline, CDR1 is WSHSY and CDR2 is SAAADI. J gave up 6 bases and V 2 bases, and 15 bases lay outside the gene matches. The CDR3 is CASSELTAGQATGEQYF. CDR3 DNA sequence: TGCGCCAGCAGTGAGCTTACGGCGGGACAGGCGACAGGCGAGCAGTACTTC.

This clone was detected only a few times. DNA of the CDR3: TGCAGCGTTGCACTAGCGGGAGGGCATACGCAGTATTTT. Translating gives CSVALAGGHTQYF. The chain links TRBV29-1 to TRBJ2-3; 13 bases match TRBD2. V gave up 4 bases and J gave up 7 bases; unmatched junction bases: 2. Looked up from germline, CDR1 is SQVTM and CDR2 is ANQGSEA. The length of the CDR3 is 13 residues.

This clone was counted a few times. The V call is TRBV7-3, the J call TRBJ1-1, with no clear D. Germline loops: CDR1 SGHTA, CDR2 FQGTGA. This CDR3 spans 14 amino acids. Trimming shortened V by 9 bases and J by 0 bases, and 14 bases separated the two germline ends. CDR3 sequence reads: CASGSGEMNTEAFF. The CDR3 nucleotides are TGTGCCAGTGGCTCTGGAGAGATGAACACTGAAGCTTTCTTT.

The chain recombines TRBV18 with TRBJ2-1; 8 bases agree with TRBD2. J gave up 6 bases and V 5 bases, and 9 bases lay outside the gene matches. The CDR3 length is 15 residues. Per germline, CDR1 KGHSH and CDR2 LQKENI. The CDR3 DNA reads TGTGCCAGCTCAACGGCAGCGGGGGCCGCCAATGAGCAGTTCTTC. It specifies CASSTAAGAANEQFF.

The genes are TRBV18 and TRBJ1-4; no clear D gene. V lost 5 bases and J 2 bases, leaving 9 bases between the germline ends. Per the germline V gene, CDR1 is KGHSH and CDR2 is LQKENI. The CDR3 is 14 residues long. CDR3: CASSVGSTNEKLFF. The CDR3 DNA sequence: TGTGCCAGCTCAGTAGGGAGTACTAATGAAAAACTGTTTTTT.

This clone was found a few times. The chain uses TRBV2 and TRBJ1-1; D not certain. This CDR3 spans 13 amino acids. Per the germline V gene, CDR1 is SNHLY and CDR2 is FYNNEI. Trimming left V 6 bases short and J 1 base short, with 9 bases between. This CDR3 is CASRVEGNTEAFF. DNA for the CDR3: TGTGCCAGCAGAGTTGAGGGGAACACTGAAGCTTTCTTT. Full variable domain (remainder filled in from reference TRBV2 and TRBJ1-1): EPEVTQTPSHQVTQMGQEVILRCVPISNHLYFYWYRQILGQKVEFLVSFYNNEISEKSEIFDDQFSVERPDGSNFTLKIRSTKLEDSAMYFCASRVEGNTEAFFGQGTRLTVV.

The chain combines TRBV29-1 with TRBJ2-3; tentatively, D is TRBD2 (6 bases). The germline CDR1 and CDR2 sequences are SQVTM and ANQGSEA. The CDR3 has 13 residues. Trimming left V 3 bases short and J 1 base short, with 8 bases between. CDR3 residues: CSVETRGTDTQYF. CDR3 sequence (DNA): TGCAGCGTTGAGACTAGGGGCACAGATACGCAGTATTTT.

This clone was seen once. This sequence joins TRBV11-3 and TRBJ2-6, with D tentatively TRBD1 (6 bases). The CDR3 runs 15 residues. The germline gives CDR1 SGHNT, CDR2 YENEEA. Trimming removed 5 bases at V and 0 bases at J, with 8 bases between. This CDR3 is CASSPDSSGANVLTF. The DNA of the CDR3 is TGTGCCAGCAGCCCGGACAGCTCTGGGGCCAACGTCCTGACTTTC. Using reference TRBV11-3 and TRBJ2-6 for the parts outside the CDR3, the full variable domain is EAGVVQSPRYKIIEKKQPVAFWCNPISGHNTLYWYLQNLGQGPELLIRYENEEAVDDSQLPKDRFSAERLKGVDSTLKIQPAELGDSAVYLCASSPDSSGANVLTFGAGSRLTVL.

The chain couples TRBV11-3 to TRBJ1-1; D not certain. Germline-derived CDR1 and CDR2 are SGHNT and YENEEA. V gave up 1 base and J gave up 8 bases, with 5 bases separating them. The CDR3 totals 11 residues. The CDR3 region is CASSLGGEAFF. Here the CDR3 DNA reads TGTGCCAGCAGCTTAGGAGGGGAAGCTTTCTTT.

The rearrangement uses TRBV5-4 and TRBJ1-1, with a tentative D call TRBD1 (6 bases). Germline CDR1 reads SGHNT; CDR2 reads YYREEE (reference sequence). Trimming removed 4 bases at V and 3 bases at J, with 22 bases between. The CDR3 is made up of 17 amino acids. This chain's CDR3 is CASSLTLTGLRDTEAFF. DNA of the CDR3: TGTGCCAGCAGCCTGACCTTGACAGGCCTCAGGGACACTGAAGCTTTCTTT. Drawing the rest from reference TRBV5-4 and TRBJ1-1, the complete variable domain is ETGVTQSPTHLIKTRGQQVTLRCSSQSGHNTVSWYQQALGQGPQFIFQYYREEENGRGNFPPRFSGLQFPNYSSELNVNALELDDSALYLCASSLTLTGLRDTEAFFGQGTRLTVV.

CDR3 in DNA: TGTGCCGGGACAGGCTCCTACGAGCAGTACTTC. Its protein is CAGTGSYEQYF. The chain links TRBV30 to TRBJ2-7, with 8 nucleotides matching TRBD1. Trimming cost V 8 bases and J 0 bases; bases outside gene matches: 0. There are 11 residues in the CDR3. Germline values: CDR1 GTSNPN, CDR2 SVGIG (reference sequence).